This TCR beta chain is from a study of blood T cell repertoires in COVID-19. Study as a whole: Samples came from the United States, Italy and Spain, spanning acute and convalescent COVID-19. PBMCs, B-cell-depleted T cells, or T cells were the source of the cDNA or gDNA that made up the material.

This clone was recorded only once. Looked up from germline, CDR1 is SQVTM and CDR2 is ANQGSEA. The CDR3 spans 11 residues. V dropped 6 bases and J dropped 8; count of bases not matched to a gene: 6. Authors' data handling: The authors estimated nucleated cell counts from reference gene primer amplification. TCRdb keeps only in-frame clones here, not all; method: immunoSEQ multiplex PCR. The DNA was the basis for D and trimming; V, J and clone size are from that table. This sample has more than 300,000 clones; 80% to 90% occur once, and the top ten carry less than 11%. Seattle patients were enrolled during active infection and followed longitudinally.

Sequences were obtained from peripheral blood. This chain uses TRBV29-1 with TRBJ1-2; 7 bases are a match to TRBD1. The sequence came from a woman in her thirties with COVID-19, enrolled during active disease. The CDR3 bases are TGCAGCGTGACAGGGATTGGCGGCTACACCTTC. It is translated as CSVTGIGGYTF.